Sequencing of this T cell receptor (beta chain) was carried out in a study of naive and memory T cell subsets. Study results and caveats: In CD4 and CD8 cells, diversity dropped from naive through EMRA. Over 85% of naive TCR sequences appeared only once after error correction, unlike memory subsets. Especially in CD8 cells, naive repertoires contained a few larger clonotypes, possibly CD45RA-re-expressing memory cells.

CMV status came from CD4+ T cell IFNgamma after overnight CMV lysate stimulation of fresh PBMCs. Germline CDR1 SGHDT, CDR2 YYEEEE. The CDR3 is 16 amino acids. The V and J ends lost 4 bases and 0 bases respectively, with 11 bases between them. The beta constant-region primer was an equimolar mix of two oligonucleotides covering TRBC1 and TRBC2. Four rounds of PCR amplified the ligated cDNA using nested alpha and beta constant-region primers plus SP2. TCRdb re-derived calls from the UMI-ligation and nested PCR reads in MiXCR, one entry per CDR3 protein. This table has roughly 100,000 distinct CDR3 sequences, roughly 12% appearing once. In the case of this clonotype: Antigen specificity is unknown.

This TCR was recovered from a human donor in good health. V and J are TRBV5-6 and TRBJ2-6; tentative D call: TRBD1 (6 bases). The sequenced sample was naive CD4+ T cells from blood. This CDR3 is CASSPKDSSGANVLTF. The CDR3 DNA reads TGTGCCAGCAGCCCAAAGGACAGCTCTGGGGCCAACGTCCTGACTTTC.